This T cell receptor (beta chain) emerged from a study of blood T cell repertoires in COVID-19. Study-level information: Sample material is recorded as cDNA or gDNA derived from T cells, B-cell-depleted T cells, or PBMCs.

Per the study methods: The authors estimated nucleated cell counts from reference gene primer amplification. Repertoires were generated with immunoSEQ multiplex PCR, while TCRdb's copy carries only in-frame clones and drops some. The D gene and trimming were derived from the DNA, and the V and J assignments and clone size from that table. This sample carries approximately 210,000 clones, 84% of them seen once, and the ten largest clones take approximately 8%. CDR1 LGHNA and CDR2 YNFKEQ come from the germline V gene. Trimming took 0 bases from V and 4 from J; bases not matched to a gene: 1. This CDR3 has 15 residues.

The sequence was collected from a woman aged 50 to 60 with active or convalescent COVID-19. The chain is built from TRBV4-2 and TRBJ1-1; 11 nucleotides line up with TRBD1. Specimen: peripheral blood. CDR3 DNA: TGTGCCAGCAGCCAAGAGGGGACAGGGGGCACTGAAGCTTTCTTT. Protein sequence: CASSQEGTGGTEAFF.